This TCR beta chain derives from a study of blood T cell repertoires in COVID-19. The CDR3 sequence is 13 residues long. J gave up 2 bases and V 5 bases, and 0 bases lay outside the gene matches. Sequencing was performed with immunoSEQ multiplex PCR; in TCRdb, only in-frame clones are kept and a portion is missing. Here the sample spans a few hundred thousand clones, around 81% being singletons. Turning to this clone: This may be a read error: a much more frequent sequence differs by one nucleotide.

Recovered status in Cohort 3 required two negative PCRs, clearance, or symptom resolution. The source material was PBMCs or T cells enriched from blood (not recorded which). The source of this sequence is a man between 50 and 59 years old who had recovered from COVID-19. The chain joins TRBV12-3 or TRBV12-4 to TRBJ2-7; 10 bases are shared with TRBD1. The CDR3 DNA is TGTGCCAGCAGTGGGACAGGGGCCTACGAGCAGTACTTC. Translated: CASSGTGAYEQYF.